What follows describes a single TCR beta chain. Antigen: not known. Germline V lookup: CDR1 MNHEY, CDR2 SMNVEV (reference sequence). Deletions cut 5 bases from V and 2 bases from J, with 15 bases between. The CDR3 extends over 15 amino acids. This record belongs to a study of shared clonotypes between healthy human individuals. Overall study: The plates for each donor numbered three CD4 naive, three CD4 memory, two CD8 naive and one CD8 memory. Findings and limits, study-wide: Clonotype sharing across several donors was observed for around 4.5% of naive CD4 clonotypes.

The test was conducted at deep level. The protocol was immunoSEQ multiplex PCR, while the TCRdb copy is restricted to in-frame clones and leaves out a portion. The table has 1,500,000 or so clones, roughly 96% seen once. The TCR was taken from a man younger than 40 in good health. The rearrangement links TRBV27 to TRBJ2-5, with D perhaps TRBD2 (5 bases). The material sequenced was naive CD4+ T cells sorted from blood. The subset denotes: CD45RA+ positively selected. The CDR3 DNA reads TGTGCCAGCAGTCCCCCCGGGCGGGCGCAAGAGACCCAGTACTTC. This encodes CASSPPGRAQETQYF.